This TCR beta chain stems from a study of tissue T cells after allogeneic stem cell transplantation. Overall study findings and caveats: TCR repertoires tracked anatomic similarity, regardless of disease or transplant status. Few T cell clones were shared across patients, but motif clusters showed tissue-specific shared signatures. Tissue-detected TCR repertoire was only partly captured by blood and spleen T cells.

The CDR3 has 14 amino acids. Germline lookup yields CDR1 GFQATS and CDR2 STVNSAI. V gave up 1 base and J gave up 2 bases; unmatched junction bases: 2. On this clone: Its antigen is currently unknown. Gene names denote mouse genes. The read gets to within 1 residue of the CDR3 end, and the germline J gene fills in the rest.

The repertoire was sequenced with immunoSEQ multiplex PCR; TCRdb's copy has only in-frame clones and lacks some. The profile covers approximately 45,000 clones, with about three quarters appearing a single time and approximately 0.59% taken by the ten largest. What was sequenced was sorted cells pooled from one or two spleens. The origin of this receptor is a pool of C57BL/6 mice in good health. The chain carries TRBV20 and TRBJ1-3; 7 bases line up with TRBD1. Partial CDR3 DNA: TGTGGTGCTAGGGTCGGGACAGCTGGAAATACGCTCTAT. Protein: CGARVGTAGNTLY. The full-length CDR3 reads as CGARVGTAGNTLYF.